This T cell receptor (beta chain) was sequenced for a study of CD8 T cells in ankylosing spondylitis. TCR beta libraries were made by quantitative 5'-RACE with molecular barcodes. TCRdb processed the 5' RACE reads anew with MiXCR; each CDR3 protein has one entry. The sample records some 130,000 distinct CDR3 sequences, 6% to 8% being singletons. The CDR3 is made up of 17 amino acids. The ends were cut back, 5 bases at V and 4 bases at J, with 20 bases in the middle. This clonotype came up many times. What was sequenced was blood, either unsorted or a sorted T cell fraction (not recorded which). This clonotype originated in a female donor with ankylosing spondylitis or in good health (not recorded which). The chain links TRBV12-3 or TRBV12-4 to TRBJ2-2; maybe TRBD2 (5 bases). CDR3 nucleotides: TGTGCCAGCAGTCCCGGGATTGTAGGGTTGGCCACCGGGGAGCTGTTTTTT. Amino acids: CASSPGIVGLATGELFF.